The 30 T cell receptor beta chains in this list originate from one sample, sequenced in a study of vaccination effects on CD4 cells after COVID-19. Profiled with immunoSEQ multiplex PCR; TCRdb holds only in-frame clones, not every one. The sample shows some 50,000 clones, about 67% of them seen only once. These receptors' antigens are unknown. Investigators separated out CD4+ T cells once around 11 days of culture had passed. This specimen was CD4+ T cells from PBMCs cultured without peptide, taken before COVID-19 vaccination. These receptors came from a human donor who received a COVID-19 vaccine.

V usage is TRBV4-1 and J usage is TRBJ1-3; TRBD1 aligns across 9 bases. Germline lookup yields CDR1 MGHRA and CDR2 YSYEKL. The J segment lost 2 bases and the V segment lost 6 bases, leaving 5 bases of the junction unmatched. CDR3 length: 15 amino acids. The CDR3 reads CASRAGTGTGNTIYF. As DNA, the CDR3 is TGCGCCAGCAGGGCTGGGACAGGGACTGGAAACACCATATATTTT.

This rearrangement joins TRBV6-2 or TRBV6-3 to TRBJ1-5; D perhaps matches TRBD1 (5 bases). Germline CDR1 reads MNHEY; CDR2 reads SVGEGT. V was clipped by 5 bases and J by 6 bases, with 8 bases between them. This CDR3 contains 12 residues. CDR3 DNA: TGTGCCAGCAGTGAGGGGCTTCAGCCCCAGCATTTT. Translating gives CASSEGLQPQHF.

This clone was seen a single time. This chain connects TRBV6-6 to TRBJ1-4; weak D call: TRBD1 (5 bases). This CDR3 is 13 amino acids long. Trimming pared 6 bases from V and 11 bases from J, leaving 16 bases between. Germline-derived CDR1 and CDR2 are MNHNY and SVGAGI (reference sequence). CDR3 sequence (DNA): TGTGCCAGCAGCCCAGCCTGGGGCGGGAAACTGTTTTTT. This gives the protein CASSPAWGGKLFF.

This chain joins TRBV19 and TRBJ2-5; D gene uncertain. CDR1 LNHDA and CDR2 SQIVND come from the germline V gene (reference sequence). The V end was cut by 1 base, the J end by 2 bases, with 14 bases between. This CDR3 has 16 residues. The CDR3 region is CASSIGSRVDQETQYF. The CDR3 DNA follows: TGTGCCAGTAGTATAGGAAGTAGGGTAGATCAAGAGACCCAGTACTTC.

The V gene is TRBV25-1, the J gene TRBJ1-5; TRBD1 matches at 10 bases. This CDR3 is built from 16 residues. V shed 4 bases and J 4 bases; nucleotides not matched to a gene: 7. Germline assignment: CDR1 MGHDK and CDR2 SYGVNS. The CDR3 sequence is CASSGSGTGANQPQHF. The CDR3 nucleotides are TGTGCCAGCAGTGGTTCCGGGACAGGGGCGAATCAGCCCCAGCATTTT.

The chain employs TRBV5-1 and TRBJ2-3; 7 bases match TRBD2. Germline CDR1 is SGHRS and CDR2 is YFSETQ. This CDR3 is 15 amino acids long. With V trimmed by 1 base and J by 1 base, 3 bases remained unmatched. This chain's CDR3 is CASSLFAGGTDTQYF. The CDR3 nucleotides read TGCGCCAGCAGCTTGTTTGCGGGGGGCACAGATACGCAGTATTTT.

In this sample, this clone turned up a few times. This chain connects TRBV5-1 to TRBJ1-1; no reliable D call. Trimming took 3 bases from V and 2 from J, leaving 14 bases between them. This CDR3 is 15 amino acids long. Per the germline V gene, CDR1 is SGHRS and CDR2 is YFSETQ. CDR3 DNA sequence: TGCGCCAGCAGCTCGTCTACCCTTAGCAACACTGAAGCTTTCTTT. Protein sequence: CASSSSTLSNTEAFF.

V usage is TRBV5-1 and J usage is TRBJ1-4, with D possibly being TRBD1 (6 bases). V was cut by 1 base and J by 2 bases, with 9 bases left in between. This CDR3 contains 15 residues. Germline lookup yields CDR1 SGHRS and CDR2 YFSETQ. CDR3 residues: CASSLTGATNEKLFF. DNA of the CDR3: TGCGCCAGCAGCTTGACGGGGGCGACTAATGAAAAACTGTTTTTT.

A single count supports this clone. The V gene is TRBV7-9, the J gene TRBJ2-3; D is unresolved. This CDR3 spans 12 amino acids. In germline, CDR1 is SEHNR, CDR2 FQNEAQ (reference sequence). Trimming left V 5 bases short and J 0 bases short, with 3 bases between. CDR3 DNA sequence: TGTGCCAGCAGCCTTAGCACAGATACGCAGTATTTT. Residues: CASSLSTDTQYF. Variable domain in full (rest from reference TRBV7-9 and TRBJ2-3): DTGVSQNPRHKITKRGQNVTFRCDPISEHNRLYWYRQTLGQGPEFLTYFQNEAQLEKSRLLSDRFSAERPKGSFSTLEIQRTEQGDSAMYLCASSLSTDTQYFGPGTRLTVL.

CDR3 nucleotide sequence: TGTGCCAGCTCACCGACCCAAGAGACCCAGTACTTC. It is translated as CASSPTQETQYF. The chain couples TRBV18 to TRBJ2-5, with D unclear. The CDR3 totals 12 residues. The germline CDR1 and CDR2 sequences are KGHSH and LQKENI. Trimming removed 3 bases from V and 1 base from J, with 3 bases in between. The whole variable domain, remainder taken from reference TRBV18 and TRBJ2-5, is NAGVMQNPRHLVRRRGQEARLRCSPMKGHSHVYWYRQLPEEGLKFMVYLQKENIIDESGMPKERFSAEFPKEGPSILRIQQVVRGDSAAYFCASSPTQETQYFGPGTRLLVL.

V and J are TRBV19 and TRBJ1-5; no clear D. This CDR3 comprises 17 residues. The germline CDR1 and CDR2 sequences are LNHDA and SQIVND (reference sequence). Trimming cost V 4 bases and J 0 bases, with 16 bases left between them. Written as DNA, the CDR3 is TGTGCCAGTAGTAGGCAGGCCAGGACCTATAGCAATCAGCCCCAGCATTTT. Its protein product is CASSRQARTYSNQPQHF.

The chain employs TRBV7-2 and TRBJ1-1; a possible D gene is TRBD1 (5 bases). Trimming stripped 5 bases from V and 4 bases from J, with 14 bases between. Germline V lookup: CDR1 SGHTA, CDR2 FQGNSA. This CDR3 contains 14 residues. The DNA for the CDR3 is TGTGCCAGCAGCCGGCTCGAGGGGACCACTGAAGCTTTCTTT. The encoded protein is CASSRLEGTTEAFF.

The chain joins TRBV5-1 to TRBJ2-1; a possible D gene is TRBD2 (9 bases). Trimming left V 3 bases short and J 1 base short, with 35 bases between. CDR3 size: 23 residues. The V gene's germline CDR1 is SGHRS and CDR2 YFSETQ. CDR3: CASSSNLRGRGLAGRLSYNEQFF. The CDR3 DNA reads as TGCGCCAGCAGCTCGAACCTCAGGGGGCGCGGGCTAGCGGGGCGGCTATCCTACAATGAGCAGTTCTTC.

The V call is TRBV4-1, the J call TRBJ1-1, with a weak D call TRBD1 (6 bases). Trimming cost V 4 bases and J 1 base, with 19 bases left between them. Germline lookup yields CDR1 MGHRA and CDR2 YSYEKL. This CDR3 spans 17 amino acids. CDR3 loop: CASSLPRGGGKNTEAFF. DNA of the CDR3: TGCGCCAGCAGCCTCCCTCGGGGAGGGGGTAAGAACACTGAAGCTTTCTTT.

V is TRBV5-1 and J is TRBJ2-3, with 7 bases lining up with TRBD2. V shed 4 bases and J 0 bases; nucleotides not matched to a gene: 5. The CDR3 consists of 15 residues. CDR1 and CDR2 (germline): SGHRS, YFSETQ. This CDR3 is CASSTVAGSTDTQYF. CDR3 bases: TGCGCCAGCAGCACCGTAGCGGGTAGCACAGATACGCAGTATTTT.

The gene calls are TRBV6-1 and TRBJ1-5; no clear D. Germline V gene data show CDR1 as MNHNS and CDR2 as SASEGT. Trimming took 2 bases from V and 9 from J, leaving 14 bases between them. The CDR3 length is 14 residues. CDR3 residues: CASSERDGGRPQHF. DNA of the CDR3: TGTGCCAGCAGTGAAAGGGATGGTGGGAGGCCCCAGCATTTT.

This chain uses TRBV18 with TRBJ1-1, with 7 bases lining up with TRBD1. V shed 3 bases and J 7 bases; nucleotides not matched to a gene: 5. The CDR3 contains 13 residues. The V gene's germline CDR1 is KGHSH and CDR2 LQKENI. CDR3 amino acids: CASSPGQAFEAFF. CDR3 bases: TGTGCCAGCTCACCTGGACAGGCGTTTGAAGCTTTCTTT.

The chain employs TRBV14 and TRBJ1-6; D ambiguous. This CDR3 is 14 amino acids long. Germline CDR1 is SGHDN and CDR2 is FVKESK. V lost 1 base and J 7 bases, leaving 8 bases between the germline ends. In DNA form, the CDR3 reads TGTGCCAGCAGCCAAGCGTTTGGGAATTCACCCCTCCACTTT. It codes for CASSQAFGNSPLHF.

The rearrangement uses TRBV6-6 and TRBJ2-3, with a possible D match to TRBD1 (6 bases). V lost 8 bases and J lost 1, with 19 bases in between. This CDR3 has 16 amino acids. From germline, CDR1 is MNHNY and CDR2 SVGAGI (reference sequence). CDR3 sequence (DNA): TGTGCCAGCGGGAGACAGGAACAACCGGGCACAGATACGCAGTATTTT. This gives the protein CASGRQEQPGTDTQYF.

The genes are TRBV20-1 and TRBJ2-6; tentative D call: TRBD2 (6 bases). CDR1 DFQATT and CDR2 SNEGSKA come from the germline V gene (reference sequence). The CDR3 totals 14 residues. The ends were cut back, 3 bases at V and 1 base at J, with 7 bases in the middle. CDR3 nucleotides: TGCAGTGCTAGTCGGGGGTCTGGGGCCAACGTCCTGACTTTC. It yields the protein CSASRGSGANVLTF.

The chain joins TRBV5-4 to TRBJ2-5; 7 positions agree with TRBD1. Per germline, CDR1 SGHNT and CDR2 YYREEE (reference sequence). V lost 4 bases and J lost 4; bases outside the gene matches: 19. This CDR3 has 18 residues. CDR3 coding DNA: TGTGCCAGCAGCCGGCAATTTTGGGGGACAGCGGACGGAGAGACCCAGTACTTC. This translates into CASSRQFWGTADGETQYF.

The chain uses TRBV6-2 or TRBV6-3 and TRBJ1-2, with a weak D call TRBD1 (5 bases). Trimming removed 0 bases from V and 5 bases from J, with 10 bases in between. CDR1 is MNHEY, CDR2 SVGEGT, per germline. CDR3 length: 14 residues. Written as DNA, the CDR3 is TGTGCCAGCAGTTACTCTTCAGGGTCTTATGGCTACACCTTC. Protein product: CASSYSSGSYGYTF.

The J gene is TRBJ2-7, the V gene TRBV9; possible D gene TRBD1, 6 bases. Trimming stripped 2 bases from V and 1 base from J, with 13 bases between. Germline CDR1 reads SGDLS; CDR2 reads YYNGEE. The CDR3 covers 15 residues. The CDR3 is CASSVGATGSYEQYF. CDR3 sequence (DNA): TGTGCCAGCAGCGTGGGGGCAACGGGATCCTACGAGCAGTACTTC.

This chain connects TRBV4-3 to TRBJ1-2; D gene unclear. Germline CDR1 LGHNA, CDR2 YSLEER. The CDR3 has 15 amino acids. The V end was cut by 0 bases, the J end by 2 bases, with 10 bases between. CDR3 DNA: TGCGCCAGCAGCCAAGATCTAACAGCCAACTATGGCTACACCTTC. This encodes CASSQDLTANYGYTF.

This chain uses TRBV3-1 (or the pseudogene TRBV3-2) with TRBJ2-3; D is unclear. The CDR3 contains 14 residues. Trimming removed 5 bases from V and 5 bases from J, with 14 bases in between. Germline CDR1 LGHDT, CDR2 YNNKEL (reference sequence). This CDR3 reads CASSSIVMQDTQYF. CDR3 nucleotides: TGTGCCAGCAGCAGCATTGTCATGCAAGATACGCAGTATTTT.

The chain is built from TRBV3-1 (or the pseudogene TRBV3-2) and TRBJ1-3, with 10 bases that match TRBD1. Germline trimming cut 0 bases from V and 2 bases from J; bases unmatched to any gene: 4. This CDR3 is built from 17 residues. Germline CDR1 reads LGHDT; CDR2 reads YNNKEL (reference sequence). CDR3 DNA: TGTGCCAGCAGCCAAGATATCGGACAGGGGGCTGGAAACACCATATATTTT. Translated: CASSQDIGQGAGNTIYF.

The chain has TRBV7-8 and TRBJ1-6; 11 bases map to TRBD1. The CDR3 covers 18 residues. The junction had 6 bases not matched to a gene; V was cut back by 3 bases and J by 2 bases. CDR1 and CDR2 from the germline V gene are SGHVS and FQNEAQ. CDR3 sequence reads: CASSFQGQGGAYNSPLHF. CDR3 nucleotide sequence: TGTGCCAGCAGCTTTCAGGGACAGGGGGGCGCCTATAATTCACCCCTCCACTTT.

V and J are TRBV4-3 and TRBJ1-2; 7 bases match TRBD1. With V trimmed by 4 bases and J by 4 bases, 6 bases remained unmatched. CDR1 is LGHNA, CDR2 YSLEER, per germline. This CDR3 spans 14 amino acids. The CDR3 bases are TGCGCCAGCAGCCCCCAGACAGGGACCTATGGCTACACCTTC. This encodes CASSPQTGTYGYTF.

This clone has just one count. The V and J genes are TRBV6-5 and TRBJ1-1, with TRBD1 identical over 7 bases. Germline CDR1 reads MNHEY; CDR2 reads SVGAGI. The CDR3 is 16 amino acids. With V trimmed by 0 bases and J by 4 bases, 8 bases remained unmatched. The CDR3 loop reads CASSYSTGQGGTEAFF. The CDR3 region has the DNA TGTGCCAGCAGTTACTCGACAGGCCAGGGGGGCACTGAAGCTTTCTTT.

The chain recombines TRBV29-1 with TRBJ2-2; possible D gene TRBD1, 6 bases. Trimming removed 7 bases from V and 5 bases from J, with 17 bases in between. This CDR3 has 14 amino acids. CDR1 is SQVTM and CDR2 is ANQGSEA in the germline V gene. The CDR3 loop reads CSAIPTGKTGELFF. CDR3 coding DNA: TGCAGCGCTATTCCCACAGGGAAGACCGGGGAGCTGTTTTTT.